The clone carrying this TCR beta chain has a handful of counts. This sample is part of a study of human T cells and chemical hapten exposure. Germline V gene lookup returns CDR1 SNHLY and CDR2 FYNNEI. Trimming stripped 8 bases from V and 4 bases from J, with 8 bases between. The CDR3 totals 11 residues. Individual cDNA molecules received unique molecular identifiers in the library. In TCRdb, the RACE reads were re-called with MiXCR into one record per CDR3 protein. The sample holds about 360,000 distinct CDR3 sequences, around 6.9% seen once. Time point of the sample: patch test 1, 2 weeks after DPC sensitization. Treatment defined: therapeutic diphenylcyclopropenone sensitization with weekly scalp DPC.

This sequence joins TRBV2 and TRBJ2-5; D gene unclear. This receptor was identified in a woman aged 18 to 35 with alopecia areata. Some clones in this sample may be carry-over from other donors' samples. The source was whole blood, collected in connection with sensitization to the hapten diphenylcyclopropenone (DPC). The CDR3 region is CASLAGETQYF. The CDR3 coding sequence is TGTGCCAGCTTAGCCGGAGAGACCCAGTACTTC.